The 20 T cell receptor beta chains below all came from one sample that was sequenced in a study of CD8+ T cells in alopecia areata. Treatment specified: oral pan-JAK inhibitor, 5-10 mg twice daily. After isolation, RNA underwent reverse transcription to generate cDNA as the sequencing template. Sequencing used immunoSEQ multiplex PCR; TCRdb keeps in-frame clones, though not all of them. There are more than 100,000 clones in the sample; 53% occur only once, and roughly 0.5% lies in the top ten. Sequenced here: CD4+ T cells sorted from blood, sampled at week 4, from a patient treated with tofacitinib. The receptors come from a human donor with alopecia areata.

The V and J genes are TRBV18 and TRBJ1-2; D gene unclear. Trimming removed 3 bases at V and 6 bases at J, with 11 bases between. Per germline, CDR1 KGHSH and CDR2 LQKENI. The CDR3 loop spans 13 amino acids. The CDR3 region is CASSPTDENGYTF. Here the CDR3 DNA reads TGTGCCAGCTCACCTACGGACGAGAATGGCTACACCTTC.

The chain carries TRBV5-1 and TRBJ2-3, with D unclear. The germline V gene has CDR1 SGHRS and CDR2 YFSETQ. The CDR3 is made up of 17 amino acids. V lost 5 bases and J lost 0, with 19 bases in between. CDR3 nucleotide sequence: TGCGCCAGCAGTTCGCAACAAACCTGGTGGAGCACAGATACGCAGTATTTT. It codes for CASSSQQTWWSTDTQYF.

The chain uses TRBV11-2 and TRBJ2-7, with 8 nucleotides matching TRBD2. The CDR3 is made up of 15 amino acids. The V and J ends lost 3 bases and 3 bases, in that order; junction bases with no gene match: 7. Germline loops: CDR1 SGHAT, CDR2 FQNNGV. The CDR3 sequence: CASSFSGIGLYEQYF. CDR3 sequence (DNA): TGTGCCAGCAGCTTTAGCGGGATCGGTCTCTACGAGCAGTACTTC.

This clone appeared a few times. The rearrangement links TRBV25-1 to TRBJ2-5; TRBD1 matches at 7 bases. Germline values: CDR1 MGHDK, CDR2 SYGVNS. CDR3 size: 14 residues. Germline trimming cut 1 base from V and 7 bases from J; bases unmatched to any gene: 6. CDR3 protein: CASSESIGGGTQYF. DNA of the CDR3: TGTGCCAGCAGTGAATCAATAGGGGGCGGGACCCAGTACTTC.

The chain employs TRBV13 and TRBJ1-6, with D perhaps matching TRBD1 (6 bases). This CDR3 is 13 amino acids long. V was clipped by 3 bases and J by 11 bases, with 11 bases between them. Germline assignment: CDR1 PRHDT and CDR2 FYEKMQ (reference sequence). The CDR3 protein is CASSFGGPTPLHF. CDR3 sequence (DNA): TGTGCCAGCAGCTTTGGGGGCCCCACACCCCTCCACTTT. Based on the CDR3 plus reference TRBV13 and TRBJ1-6, the full variable domain is AAGVIQSPRHLIKEKRETATLKCYPIPRHDTVYWYQQGPGQDPQFLISFYEKMQSDKGSIPDRFSAQQFSDYHSELNMSSLELGDSALYFCASSFGGPTPLHFGNGTRLTVT.

V and J are TRBV29-1 and TRBJ1-2; D call uncertain. Germline CDR1 SQVTM, CDR2 ANQGSEA. This CDR3 has 13 amino acids. V lost 3 bases, J lost 4 bases, and 12 bases lay in between. CDR3 in amino acids: CSVDLGSTYGYTF. The CDR3, as DNA: TGCAGCGTTGACCTGGGCTCGACCTATGGCTACACCTTC.

The chain has TRBV29-1 and TRBJ1-3; D is uncertain. Germline V gene data show CDR1 as SQVTM and CDR2 as ANQGSEA. The V end lost 1 base, the J end lost 3 bases, and 4 bases lay between the germline ends. There are 12 residues in the CDR3. The chain's CDR3 is CSVEAFGNTIYF. The CDR3, as DNA: TGCAGCGTTGAAGCGTTTGGAAACACCATATATTTT.

The rearrangement uses TRBV9 and TRBJ1-1, with 8 bases lining up with TRBD1. J gave up 4 bases and V 4 bases, and 6 bases lay outside the gene matches. From germline, CDR1 is SGDLS and CDR2 YYNGEE. The CDR3 spans 14 residues. Here the CDR3 DNA reads TGTGCCAGCAGCTCACAGGGGGGGCGCACTGAAGCTTTCTTT. Protein product: CASSSQGGRTEAFF.

This sequence joins TRBV29-1 and TRBJ2-7, with a tentative D call TRBD1 (7 bases). Germline assignment: CDR1 SQVTM and CDR2 ANQGSEA. Trimming left V 4 bases short and J 4 bases short, with 17 bases between. The CDR3 is 14 residues long. The CDR3 DNA reads TGCAGCGTTGGAGGGGGCGGGACGCTGTACGAGCAGTACTTC. Residues: CSVGGGGTLYEQYF.

This sequence joins TRBV18 and TRBJ1-3, with 10 bases matching TRBD1. Germline values: CDR1 KGHSH, CDR2 LQKENI. CDR3 size: 18 residues. The ends lost 4 bases at V and 2 bases at J; junction bases unmatched: 11. CDR3 coding DNA: TGTGCCAGCTCACGCGATCGACAGGGGGCAAACACTGGAAACACCATATATTTT. It translates to CASSRDRQGANTGNTIYF.

This chain joins TRBV29-1 and TRBJ1-2; tentative D call: TRBD1 (5 bases). Between the trimmed V and J ends, which lost 7 bases and 1 base, there was a span of 13 bases. CDR1 SQVTM and CDR2 ANQGSEA come from the germline V gene. The CDR3 runs 13 residues. The CDR3 reads CSASRGFNYGYTF. The CDR3 bases are TGCAGCGCTTCTCGGGGGTTTAACTATGGCTACACCTTC.

The chain couples TRBV9 to TRBJ2-2; 7 bases fit TRBD1. Germline V gene lookup returns CDR1 SGDLS and CDR2 YYNGEE. The CDR3 spans 14 residues. J lost 4 bases, V lost 8 bases, and 8 bases had no gene match. The CDR3 protein is CASRRDSSTGELFF. CDR3 DNA: TGTGCCAGTCGTAGGGACAGCTCCACCGGGGAGCTGTTTTTT.

The rearrangement links TRBV30 to TRBJ1-6, with D perhaps matching TRBD1 (5 bases). Germline V gene sequence: CDR1 GTSNPN, CDR2 SVGIG (reference sequence). V dropped 3 bases and J dropped 7 bases, with 16 bases sitting between them. The CDR3 length is 15 residues. This chain's CDR3 is CAWREADMVNSPLHF. For the CDR3, the DNA is TGTGCCTGGAGGGAAGCGGACATGGTGAATTCACCCCTCCACTTT.

The rearrangement uses TRBV6-5 and TRBJ2-7; D is ambiguous. This CDR3 spans 12 amino acids. V was trimmed by 2 bases and J by 8 bases, leaving 10 bases between them. From germline, CDR1 is MNHEY and CDR2 SVGAGI. The CDR3 protein is CASSYLFGQQYF. In nucleotides, the CDR3 is TGTGCCAGCAGTTACCTGTTCGGCCAGCAGTACTTC.

The chain couples TRBV29-1 to TRBJ1-2; possible D gene TRBD1, 5 bases. Per the germline V gene, CDR1 is SQVTM and CDR2 is ANQGSEA. The CDR3 runs 13 residues. The V end lost 4 bases, the J end lost 7 bases, and 16 bases lay between the germline ends. The CDR3 nucleotides are TGCAGCGTTGTGCCTGGGGACCTGGGTGGCTACACCTTC. Encoded protein: CSVVPGDLGGYTF.

The CDR3 coding sequence is TGTGCCAGCAGCTTACCGCAGGGGACAGGAAATCATAATTCACCCCTCCACTTT. Amino acids: CASSLPQGTGNHNSPLHF. The chain uses TRBV7-2 and TRBJ1-6; TRBD1 matches at 8 bases. CDR1 and CDR2 (germline): SGHTA, FQGNSA. Unmatched junction bases numbered 11, after V lost 2 bases and J lost 5 bases. CDR3 size: 18 residues.

J is TRBJ2-1 and V is TRBV15, with D possibly TRBD1 on 6 matching bases. V shed 2 bases and J shed 5 bases, with 13 bases lying between them. The CDR3 sequence is 15 residues long. The germline CDR1 and CDR2 sequences are LNHNV and YYDKDF (reference sequence). In DNA form, the CDR3 reads TGTGCCACCAGCAGACTTGACAGGACCAACAATGAGCAGTTCTTC. The encoded protein is CATSRLDRTNNEQFF. The complete variable domain, with remaining parts taken from reference TRBV15 and TRBJ2-1, reads DAMVIQNPRYQVTQFGKPVTLSCSQTLNHNVMYWYQQKSSQAPKLLFHYYDKDFNNEADTPDNFQSRRPNTSFCFLDIRSPGLGDTAMYLCATSRLDRTNNEQFFGPGTRLTVL.

The chain combines TRBV13 with TRBJ2-1; no reliable D call. The CDR3 has 10 residues. CDR1 PRHDT and CDR2 FYEKMQ come from the germline V gene (reference sequence). Trimming shortened V by 1 base and J by 12 bases, and 4 bases separated the two germline ends. The DNA of the CDR3 is TGTGCCAGCAGCTTAGCAGGGCAGTTCTTC. Protein: CASSLAGQFF.

This clone was found a few times. The junction departs from germline at one end; a sequencing error may be responsible. The gene calls are TRBV30 and TRBJ1-2; D gene ambiguous. This CDR3 is built from 10 residues. Per the germline V gene, CDR1 is GTSNPN and CDR2 is SVGIG (reference sequence). The CDR3, as DNA: TGTGCCTGGAGTGTTCTCCGGATAAACTTC. As protein: CAWSVLRINF.

This clone was found a few times. This rearrangement joins TRBV29-1 to TRBJ2-2; 10 nucleotides align to TRBD1. With V trimmed by 7 bases and J by 5 bases, 4 bases remained unmatched. The CDR3 length is 13 residues. Germline CDR1 is SQVTM and CDR2 is ANQGSEA. The CDR3 region has the DNA TGCAGCGGGACAGGGGGAGGGACCGGGGAGCTGTTTTTT. Its protein product is CSGTGGGTGELFF.